Shown below are 23 T cell receptor beta chains from a single sample sequenced in a study of T cell repertoires in cytomegalovirus infection (dated by TCRdb to the late 2010s). TCRdb lists the instrument as Illumina HiSeq 1500. TCRdb took the public reads, trimmed them with fastp at Q25, ran MiXCR for clone calling and kept in-frame beta chains. One record per CDR3 amino acid sequence lists the most common genes and DNA. The sample table lists more than 500,000 distinct CDR3 sequences, about 17% of them with a count of one. Roughly 25% of the sample lies in the top ten. Sequenced sample: CD8+ T cells from PBMCs. The origin of the receptors is a human donor in good health (CMV status not recorded). Some clones in this sample may be carry-over from other donors' samples.

Regarding this clonotype: Being one base from a much bigger clone, this may be a read error. V is TRBV7-9 and J is TRBJ1-1, with 10 bases matching TRBD1. The CDR3 is 15 amino acids. CDR1 and CDR2 from the germline V gene are SEHNR and FQNEAQ (reference sequence). DNA for the CDR3: TGTGCCAGCATGGGTAGGACAGGGGGACACACTGGAGCTTTCTTT. This sequence encodes CASMGRTGGHTGAFF.

With respect to this clonotype: A much larger clone lies a single base off, so this may be a read error. This chain links TRBV27 with TRBJ1-1; possible D gene TRBD1, 6 bases. This CDR3 spans 13 amino acids. Germline-derived CDR1 and CDR2 are MNHEY and SMNVEV (reference sequence). V lost 10 bases, J lost 3 bases, and 15 bases lay in between. The CDR3: CANNRGPDTEAFF. The CDR3 nucleotides are TGTGCCAACAACCGGGGGCCGGACACTGAAGCTTTCTTT.

The V gene is TRBV4-1, the J gene TRBJ2-1; D is possibly TRBD1 (6 bases). Germline loops: CDR1 MGHRA, CDR2 YSYEKL. V was clipped by 5 bases and J by 7 bases, with 21 bases between them. The CDR3 contains 16 residues. The CDR3 nucleotides are TGCGCCAGCAGCGCCCTCAGGGGCCTCGTGGGGAATGAGCAGTTCTTC. It translates to CASSALRGLVGNEQFF.

This clonotype was seen many times. The chain uses TRBV12-3 or TRBV12-4 and TRBJ1-5; D unresolved. The CDR3 is 15 amino acids. V was pared by 3 bases and J by 2 bases, with 11 bases between. CDR3 bases: TGTGCCAGCAGTTTTGAGTGGGGAGGCAATCAGCCCCAGCATTTT. It codes for CASSFEWGGNQPQHF.

This clonotype was detected ten times or more. V is TRBV28 and J is TRBJ2-7; 8 positions agree with TRBD2. After removal of 2 bases from V and 7 bases from J, the junction contained 10 bases not matched to a gene. CDR1 is MDHEN and CDR2 is SYDVKM in the germline V gene. The CDR3 runs 15 residues. The CDR3 is CASSLRSGSTGEQYF. The CDR3 DNA reads as TGTGCCAGCAGTTTAAGGAGCGGGAGTACGGGTGAGCAGTACTTC.

The sample holds a few counts of this clonotype. V and J are TRBV12-3 or TRBV12-4 and TRBJ2-1; D unresolved. The V gene lost 1 base and the J gene lost 2 bases, with 12 bases spanning the gap. The CDR3 contains 16 residues. In DNA, the CDR3 is TGTGCCAGCAGTTTAGGGAGTCCCCACCCCTACAATGAGCAGTTCTTC. Its protein product is CASSLGSPHPYNEQFF.

This clonotype was recorded many times. The V gene is TRBV7-9, the J gene TRBJ2-7; TRBD1 matches 7 bases. Germline V gene sequence: CDR1 SEHNR, CDR2 FQNEAQ (reference sequence). The CDR3 runs to 14 residues. Unmatched junction bases numbered 5, after V lost 4 bases and J lost 2 bases. The CDR3 sequence is CASSSGGRTYEQYF. CDR3 sequence (DNA): TGTGCCAGCAGCTCAGGGGGTCGAACCTACGAGCAGTACTTC.

The chain recombines TRBV20-1 with TRBJ2-2; D perhaps matches TRBD2 (5 bases). Per germline, CDR1 DFQATT and CDR2 SNEGSKA (reference sequence). V gave up 3 bases and J gave up 6 bases, with 17 bases separating them. The CDR3 is 15 amino acids. CDR3 residues: CSASERARLPGELFF. The CDR3 DNA follows: TGCAGTGCTAGTGAGAGGGCGAGGCTCCCCGGGGAGCTGTTTTTT.

V gene TRBV24-1 combines with J gene TRBJ2-1; D uncertain. CDR3 size: 14 residues. V was shortened by 9 bases and J by 9 bases, with 20 bases between the two germline ends. Germline V gene data show CDR1 as KGHDR and CDR2 as SFDVKD. CDR3 bases: TGTGCCACCTCAGACGACTTTGCCTGGAGTGAGCAGTTCTTC. This translates into CATSDDFAWSEQFF.

This clonotype appeared many times. This chain uses TRBV18 with TRBJ2-1; D is ambiguous. Germline CDR1 KGHSH, CDR2 LQKENI. CDR3 length: 13 amino acids. V was shortened by 6 bases and J by 5 bases, with 11 bases between the two germline ends. CDR3 bases: TGTGCCAGCTCCCTCGGACGGAACAATGAGCAGTTCTTC. Translated, it gives CASSLGRNNEQFF.

Only a few counts were recorded for this clonotype. The rearrangement joins TRBV24-1 to TRBJ2-1; D perhaps matches TRBD2 (5 bases). This CDR3 spans 15 amino acids. V gave up 9 bases and J gave up 8 bases, with 22 bases separating them. Per the germline V gene, CDR1 is KGHDR and CDR2 is SFDVKD. The CDR3 nucleotides are TGTGCCACCCGGGGTTTTGGGCTTGAAGGCCATGAGCAGTTCTTC. Its protein product is CATRGFGLEGHEQFF.

This rearrangement joins TRBV19 to TRBJ2-7, with 7 bases aligning to TRBD2. V was pared by 3 bases and J by 0 bases, with 14 bases of the junction left unmatched. This CDR3 contains 18 residues. Germline CDR1 and CDR2: LNHDA and SQIVND (reference sequence). Here the CDR3 DNA reads TGTGCCAGTAGTATTAAATGGTCGGGCGGGAGCTCCTCCTACGAGCAGTACTTC. This sequence encodes CASSIKWSGGSSSYEQYF. The full variable domain, completed using reference TRBV19 and TRBJ2-7, is DGGITQSPKYLFRKEGQNVTLSCEQNLNHDAMYWYRQDPGQGLRLIYYSQIVNDFQKGDIAEGYSVSREKKESFPLTVTSAQKNPTAFYLCASSIKWSGGSSSYEQYFGPGTRLTVT.

This chain links TRBV3-1 with TRBJ1-1; weak D call: TRBD1 (6 bases). Germline loops: CDR1 LGHDT, CDR2 YNNKEL (reference sequence). The CDR3 is 16 residues long. Trimming took off 2 bases at V and 1 base at J, with 14 bases between the two ends. For the CDR3, the DNA is TGTGCCAGCAGCCAAAACCCTGGAGGGGGGAACACTGAAGCTTTCTTT. This translates into CASSQNPGGGNTEAFF.

This clonotype was picked up a small number of times. The rearrangement joins TRBV19 to TRBJ1-1, with TRBD1 matching over 8 bases. Trimming at V came to 4 bases and at J to 6 bases, leaving 7 bases not matched to a gene. Germline CDR1 LNHDA, CDR2 SQIVND (reference sequence). CDR3 size: 14 residues. CDR3 bases: TGTGCCAGTAGTACAGGGGGCTGGGGGCCTGAAGCTTTCTTT. It translates to CASSTGGWGPEAFF. Full variable domain (rest looked up from reference TRBV19 and TRBJ1-1): DGGITQSPKYLFRKEGQNVTLSCEQNLNHDAMYWYRQDPGQGLRLIYYSQIVNDFQKGDIAEGYSVSREKKESFPLTVTSAQKNPTAFYLCASSTGGWGPEAFFGQGTRLTVV.

In this sample, this clonotype turned up many times. This chain joins TRBV7-9 and TRBJ2-7, with unresolved D. Germline CDR1 is SEHNR and CDR2 is FQNEAQ (reference sequence). With 2 bases removed from V and 2 bases from J, the gap between germline ends came to 19 bases. The CDR3 sequence is 17 residues long. The CDR3 sequence is CASSLLGDTQVTYEQYF. CDR3 in DNA: TGTGCCAGCAGCTTATTGGGTGACACGCAAGTAACCTACGAGCAGTACTTC.

CDR3 in DNA: TGTGCCAGCAGTACCACCGGGACAGCAAATCAGCCCCAGCATTTT. Its translation is CASSTTGTANQPQHF. The chain recombines TRBV9 with TRBJ1-5; 7 bases align to TRBD1. The junction had 9 bases not matched to a gene; V was cut back by 5 bases and J by 4 bases. The CDR3 is 15 amino acids. The germline CDR1 and CDR2 sequences are SGDLS and YYNGEE. The full variable domain, its missing parts supplied by reference TRBV9 and TRBJ1-5, is DSGVTQTPKHLITATGQRVTLRCSPRSGDLSVYWYQQSLDQGLQFLIQYYNGEERAKGNILERFSAQQFPDLHSELNLSSLELGDSALYFCASSTTGTANQPQHFGDGTRLSIL.

The chain is built from TRBV27 and TRBJ1-2; D remains unclear. Germline V gene sequence: CDR1 MNHEY, CDR2 SMNVEV (reference sequence). V was pared by 6 bases and J by 6 bases, with 17 bases between. The CDR3 has 14 residues. CDR3 in DNA: TGTGCCAGCAGCGACACGGGAGGTCGAGATGGCTACACCTTC. Translating gives CASSDTGGRDGYTF.

In its sample, this clonotype was seen many times. This rearrangement joins TRBV11-2 to TRBJ1-2, with D possibly matching TRBD1 (5 bases). Germline V gene lookup returns CDR1 SGHAT and CDR2 FQNNGV. V was cut by 5 bases and J by 6 bases, with 16 bases left in between. The CDR3 spans 14 residues. The CDR3 sequence is CASSPGQGWDGYTF. The DNA of the CDR3 is TGTGCCAGCAGCCCCGGCCAGGGCTGGGATGGCTACACCTTC. Full variable domain (rest looked up from reference TRBV11-2 and TRBJ1-2): EAGVAQSPRYKIIEKRQSVAFWCNPISGHATLYWYQQILGQGPKLLIQFQNNGVVDDSQLPKDRFSAERLKGVDSTLKIQPAKLEDSAVYLCASSPGQGWDGYTFGSGTRLTVV.

Only a few counts were recorded for this clonotype. The CDR3 DNA reads as TGTGCCAGCAGCGTAGATCACAAGCTGTCAACTAATGAAAAACTGTTTTTT. Translating gives CASSVDHKLSTNEKLFF. The chain recombines TRBV9 with TRBJ1-4, with D hard to call. The CDR3 is 17 residues long. The germline CDR1 and CDR2 sequences are SGDLS and YYNGEE. V was pared by 0 bases and J by 0 bases, with 12 bases between.

This clonotype was counted many times. This sequence joins TRBV7-9 and TRBJ2-7; TRBD1 or TRBD2 may be the D gene (5 bases each). Germline CDR1 reads SEHNR; CDR2 reads FQNEAQ (reference sequence). This CDR3 comprises 14 residues. V gave up 2 bases and J gave up 5 bases, with 13 bases separating them. The CDR3 bases are TGTGCCAGCAGCTTACCCGGGGCAGGCAACGAGCAGTACTTC. It encodes CASSLPGAGNEQYF.

The chain has TRBV4-1 and TRBJ2-2; 10 positions agree with TRBD2. Germline CDR1 MGHRA, CDR2 YSYEKL. The CDR3 covers 18 residues. Trimming cost V 4 bases and J 4 bases; bases outside gene matches: 12. The chain's CDR3 is CASSLFSSGGKVTGELFF. In nucleotides, the CDR3 is TGCGCCAGCAGCCTCTTCTCTAGCGGGGGAAAGGTCACCGGGGAGCTGTTTTTT.

This clonotype has only a few counts. The V and J genes are TRBV15 and TRBJ1-1; D unresolved. This CDR3 is 15 amino acids long. Per germline, CDR1 LNHNV and CDR2 YYDKDF (reference sequence). Trimming removed 1 base at V and 0 bases at J, with 9 bases between. The CDR3 loop reads CATSRVYTVNTEAFF. The CDR3 nucleotides are TGTGCCACCAGCAGAGTTTATACTGTGAACACTGAAGCTTTCTTT.

The chain carries TRBV6-5 and TRBJ2-7; D uncertain. The germline V gene has CDR1 MNHEY and CDR2 SVGAGI. This CDR3 region has 14 residues. Trimming left V 0 bases short and J 2 bases short, with 8 bases between. CDR3 loop: CASSYSSLPYEQYF. In nucleotides, the CDR3 is TGTGCCAGCAGTTACTCGAGCCTCCCCTACGAGCAGTACTTC.